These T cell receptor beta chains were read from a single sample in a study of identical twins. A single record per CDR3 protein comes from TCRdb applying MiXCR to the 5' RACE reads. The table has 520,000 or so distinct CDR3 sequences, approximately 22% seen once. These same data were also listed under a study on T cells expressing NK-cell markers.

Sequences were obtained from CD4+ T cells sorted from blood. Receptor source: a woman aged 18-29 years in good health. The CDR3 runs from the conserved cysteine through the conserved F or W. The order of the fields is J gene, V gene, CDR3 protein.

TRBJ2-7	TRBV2	CASKGTEVYEQYF
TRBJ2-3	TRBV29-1	CSVTRAGGTDTQYF
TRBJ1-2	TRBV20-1	CSAPTGLGQKYSGGYTF
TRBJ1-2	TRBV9	CASSVHGTSNYGYTF
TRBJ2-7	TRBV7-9	CASSLTLEDPYEQYF
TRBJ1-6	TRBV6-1	CASRTAGNSPLHF
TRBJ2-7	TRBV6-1	CASRGQVVYEQYF
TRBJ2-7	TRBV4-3	CASSQRWEAYEQYF
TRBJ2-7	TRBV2	CASSRQLSSYEQYF
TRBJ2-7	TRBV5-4	CASSSLLGGEQYF
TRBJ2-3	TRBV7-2	CASSSPPLPDTQYF
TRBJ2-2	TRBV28	CASSLYGERERTGELFF
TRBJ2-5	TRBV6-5	CASSYDRRETQYF
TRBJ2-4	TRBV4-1	CASSQRDRGKNIQYF